This T cell receptor beta chain was documented in a study of cytomegalovirus exposure and HLA in healthy donors. PCR employed 60 Vbeta and 13 Jbeta primers. Generated by immunoSEQ multiplex PCR, the TCRdb table keeps only in-frame clones and is missing some. Of about 190,000 clones detected, 74% appear once; the ten largest clones hold around 3.3%. CDR3 length: 11 amino acids. The germline V gene has CDR1 MGHDK and CDR2 SYGVNS. Trimming removed 8 bases from V and 7 bases from J; junction bases left unmatched: 4. This clone was seen just once. The sequenced sample consisted of PBMCs. This clonotype originated in a woman younger than 45 in good health and CMV-seropositive. The chain employs TRBV25-1 and TRBJ1-2; the match to TRBD1 covers 7 bases. The CDR3 is CASGGTVGYTF. Here the CDR3 DNA reads TGTGCCAGCGGCGGGACAGTTGGCTACACCTTC.